This passage covers 2 T cell receptor beta chains from one sample sequenced in a study of blood T cell repertoires in COVID-19. The table came from immunoSEQ multiplex PCR; TCRdb's copy has only in-frame clones and leaves some out. The data hold roughly 240,000 clones, with 83% observed a single time. The sample comprised PBMCs or T cells enriched from blood (not recorded which). The receptor set was obtained from a woman aged 40 to 50 who had been exposed to COVID-19.

The J gene is TRBJ2-3, the V gene TRBV4-2, with TRBD2 matching 10 bases. CDR1 and CDR2 (germline): LGHNA, YNFKEQ. Trimming cost V 1 base and J 6 bases; bases outside gene matches: 7. The CDR3 loop spans 16 amino acids. CDR3 residues: CASSQGVAGGSDTQYF. The CDR3 region has the DNA TGTGCCAGCAGCCAAGGGGTAGCGGGGGGTTCCGATACGCAGTATTTT.

The rearrangement uses TRBV3-1 (or the pseudogene TRBV3-2) and TRBJ1-6; D gene unclear. This CDR3 region has 16 residues. Germline V gene sequence: CDR1 LGHDT, CDR2 YNNKEL (reference sequence). Trimming stripped 1 base from V and 7 bases from J, with 14 bases between. CDR3 nucleotides: TGTGCCAGCAGCCAAGTGGTCCCGACGGAGAATTCACCCCTCCACTTT. It encodes CASSQVVPTENSPLHF.